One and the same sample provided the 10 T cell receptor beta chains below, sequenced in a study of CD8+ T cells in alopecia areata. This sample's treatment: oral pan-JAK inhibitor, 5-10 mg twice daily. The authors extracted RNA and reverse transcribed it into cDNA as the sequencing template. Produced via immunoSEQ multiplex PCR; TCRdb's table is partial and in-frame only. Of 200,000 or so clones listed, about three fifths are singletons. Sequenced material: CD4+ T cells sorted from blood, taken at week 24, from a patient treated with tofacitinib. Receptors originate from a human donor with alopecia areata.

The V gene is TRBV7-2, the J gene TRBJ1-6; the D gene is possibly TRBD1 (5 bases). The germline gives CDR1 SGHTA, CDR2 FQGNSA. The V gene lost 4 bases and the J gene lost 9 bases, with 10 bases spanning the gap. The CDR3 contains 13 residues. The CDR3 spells CASSWDSGSPLHF. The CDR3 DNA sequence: TGTGCCAGCAGCTGGGACTCGGGTTCACCCCTCCACTTT.

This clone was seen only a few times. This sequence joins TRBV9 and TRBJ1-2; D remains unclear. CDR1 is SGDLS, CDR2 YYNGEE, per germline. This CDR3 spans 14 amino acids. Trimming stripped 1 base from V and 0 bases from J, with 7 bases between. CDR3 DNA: TGTGCCAGCAGCGTATCTCAAGCTAACTATGGCTACACCTTC. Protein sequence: CASSVSQANYGYTF.

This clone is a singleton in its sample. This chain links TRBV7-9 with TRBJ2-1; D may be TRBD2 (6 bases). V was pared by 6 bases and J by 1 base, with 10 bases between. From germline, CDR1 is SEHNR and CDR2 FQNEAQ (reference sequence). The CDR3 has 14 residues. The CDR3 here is CASRGLNSYNEQFF. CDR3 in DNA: TGTGCCAGCAGGGGACTTAATTCCTACAATGAGCAGTTCTTC.

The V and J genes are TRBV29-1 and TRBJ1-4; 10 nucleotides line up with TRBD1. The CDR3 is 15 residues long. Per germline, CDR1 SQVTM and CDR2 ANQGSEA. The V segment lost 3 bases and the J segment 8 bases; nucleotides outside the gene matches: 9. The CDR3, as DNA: TGCAGCGTTGACACGGGACAGGGGTTTCCAGAAAAACTGTTTTTT. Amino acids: CSVDTGQGFPEKLFF. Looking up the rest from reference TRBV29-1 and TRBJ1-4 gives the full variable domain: SAVISQKPSRDICQRGTSLTIQCQVDSQVTMMFWYRQQPGQSLTLIATANQGSEATYESGFVIDKFPISRPNLTFSTLTVSNMSPEDSSIYLCSVDTGQGFPEKLFFGSGTQLSVL.

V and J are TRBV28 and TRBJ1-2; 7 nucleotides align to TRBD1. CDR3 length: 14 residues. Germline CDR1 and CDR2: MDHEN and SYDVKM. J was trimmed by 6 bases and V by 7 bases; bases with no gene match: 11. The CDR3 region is CASTPPTGVDGYTF. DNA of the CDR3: TGTGCCAGCACACCCCCCACAGGGGTCGATGGCTACACCTTC.

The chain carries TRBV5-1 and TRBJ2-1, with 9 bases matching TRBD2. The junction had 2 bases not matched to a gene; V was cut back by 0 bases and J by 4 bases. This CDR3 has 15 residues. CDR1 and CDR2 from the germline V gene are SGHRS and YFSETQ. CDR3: CASSLVAGAYNEQFF. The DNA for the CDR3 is TGCGCCAGCAGCTTGGTAGCGGGGGCATACAATGAGCAGTTCTTC. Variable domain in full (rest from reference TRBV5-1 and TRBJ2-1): KAGVTQTPRYLIKTRGQQVTLSCSPISGHRSVSWYQQTPGQGLQFLFEYFSETQRNKGNFPGRFSGRQFSNSRSEMNVSTLELGDSALYLCASSLVAGAYNEQFFGPGTRLTVL.

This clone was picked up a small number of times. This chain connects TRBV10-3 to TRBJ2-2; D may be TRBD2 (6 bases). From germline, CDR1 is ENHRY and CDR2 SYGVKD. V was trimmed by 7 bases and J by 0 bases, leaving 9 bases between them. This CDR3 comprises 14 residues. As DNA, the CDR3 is TGTGCCATCACTAGCGCTGCGAACACCGGGGAGCTGTTTTTT. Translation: CAITSAANTGELFF.

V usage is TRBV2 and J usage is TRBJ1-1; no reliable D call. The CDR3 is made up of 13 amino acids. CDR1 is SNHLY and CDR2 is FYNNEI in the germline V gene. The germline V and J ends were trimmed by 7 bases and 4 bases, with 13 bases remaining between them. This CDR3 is CASNPGGGTEAFF. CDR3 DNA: TGTGCCAGCAACCCCGGAGGAGGCACTGAAGCTTTCTTT.

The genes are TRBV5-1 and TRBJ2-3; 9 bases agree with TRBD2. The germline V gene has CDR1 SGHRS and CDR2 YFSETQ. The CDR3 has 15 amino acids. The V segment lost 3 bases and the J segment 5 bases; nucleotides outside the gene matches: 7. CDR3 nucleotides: TGCGCCAGCAGCTCGTTTAGCGGGGGACAAGATACGCAGTATTTT. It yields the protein CASSSFSGGQDTQYF.

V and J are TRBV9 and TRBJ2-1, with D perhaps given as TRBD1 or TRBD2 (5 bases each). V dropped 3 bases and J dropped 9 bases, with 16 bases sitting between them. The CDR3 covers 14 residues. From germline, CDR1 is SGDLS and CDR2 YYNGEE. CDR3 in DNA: TGTGCCAGCAGCGGCTACCGGGACCGGAGTGAGCAGTTCTTC. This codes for CASSGYRDRSEQFF.